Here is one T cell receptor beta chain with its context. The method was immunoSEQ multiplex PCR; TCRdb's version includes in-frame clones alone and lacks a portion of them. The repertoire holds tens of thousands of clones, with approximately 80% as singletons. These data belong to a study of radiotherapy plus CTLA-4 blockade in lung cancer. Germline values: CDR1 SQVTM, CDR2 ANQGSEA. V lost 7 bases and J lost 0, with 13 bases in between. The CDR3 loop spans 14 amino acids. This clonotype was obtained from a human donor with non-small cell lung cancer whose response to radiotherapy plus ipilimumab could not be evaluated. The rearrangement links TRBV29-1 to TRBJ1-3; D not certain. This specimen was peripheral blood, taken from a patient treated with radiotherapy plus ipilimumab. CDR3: CSAREGFSGNTIYF. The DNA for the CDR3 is TGCAGCGCCCGGGAAGGCTTCTCTGGAAACACCATATATTTT.